The next 27 T cell receptor beta chains were all read from a single sample in a study of low-dose radiotherapy and immunotherapy resistance in tumors. TRAV- and TRBV-specific primers, spanning alpha and beta chains, primed first-strand cDNA. PCR amplification of the TCRs was performed with Phusion for about 20 PCR cycles, and it relied on a constant-region primer together with a V-primer adapter. TCRdb re-called the reads with MiXCR, one entry per CDR3 protein. The sample carries around 8,200 distinct CDR3 sequences, about 59% recorded once. The receptors here all came from a human donor with advanced metastatic prostate, ovarian, gallbladder or colorectal cancer (not recorded which). This table probably holds off-target reads from a library built for another chain.

The CDR3 DNA is TGTGCCAGCATTCCTATGGGTCCCGACTCCCTGACCAGCGGCTACACCTTC. Translating gives CASIPMGPDSLTSGYTF. The rearrangement links TRBV6-8 to TRBJ1-2; D ambiguous. Germline V lookup: CDR1 MNHGY, CDR2 SAAAGT. The V end was cut by 7 bases, the J end by 8 bases, with 29 bases between. The CDR3 extends over 17 amino acids.

V gene TRBV6-2 or TRBV6-3 combines with J gene TRBJ1-2, with a possible D match to TRBD1 (5 bases). Trimming cost V 2 bases and J 2 bases, with 6 bases left between them. The germline CDR1 and CDR2 sequences are MNHEY and SVGEGT. This CDR3 is 13 amino acids long. The CDR3: CASSYRDNYGYTF. DNA of the CDR3: TGTGCCAGCAGTTACCGGGACAACTATGGCTACACCTTC.

The J gene is TRBJ2-3, the V gene TRBV14; D gene uncertain. The V gene lost 2 bases and the J gene lost 8 bases, with 14 bases spanning the gap. Germline CDR1 SGHDN, CDR2 FVKESK. The CDR3 covers 14 residues. The CDR3 region has the DNA TGTGCCAGCAGCCAACTGTTTCGAGGCGGTACGCAGTATTTT. As protein: CASSQLFRGGTQYF.

The chain has TRBV7-2 and TRBJ2-2; D is uncertain. CDR1 and CDR2 from the germline V gene are SGHTA and FQGNSA. Between the trimmed V and J ends, which lost 6 bases and 2 bases, there was a span of 16 bases. The CDR3 runs to 16 residues. CDR3 amino acids: CASRFRVAANTGELFF. CDR3 DNA: TGTGCCAGCAGATTCAGAGTAGCAGCCAACACCGGGGAGCTGTTTTTT.

The chain is built from TRBV18 and TRBJ2-5; 7 bases match TRBD2. With V trimmed by 4 bases and J by 3 bases, 8 bases remained unmatched. Germline CDR1 reads KGHSH; CDR2 reads LQKENI. This CDR3 is built from 15 residues. This CDR3 reads CASSQRLAEEETQYF. The CDR3 DNA is TGTGCCAGCTCACAGAGACTAGCCGAAGAAGAGACCCAGTACTTC.

This clonotype was observed a handful of times. The chain has TRBV28 and TRBJ2-5, with D unclear. This CDR3 region has 14 residues. Germline V lookup: CDR1 MDHEN, CDR2 SYDVKM. Trimming removed 5 bases from V and 0 bases from J, with 10 bases in between. This CDR3 is CASSVEAYQETQYF. CDR3 DNA: TGTGCCAGCAGTGTCGAGGCGTACCAAGAGACCCAGTACTTC.

The gene calls are TRBV5-4 and TRBJ2-7, with D hard to call. V was cut by 4 bases and J by 11 bases, with 22 bases left in between. CDR1 and CDR2 (germline): SGHNT, YYREEE (reference sequence). The CDR3 is made up of 14 amino acids. This CDR3 reads CASSVFGGIHEEYF. In DNA form, the CDR3 reads TGTGCCAGCAGCGTATTTGGTGGAATCCACGAAGAGTACTTC.

This sequence joins TRBV6-2 or TRBV6-3 and TRBJ1-1; 7 nucleotides match TRBD1. Trimming at V came to 6 bases and at J to 6 bases, leaving 10 bases not matched to a gene. This CDR3 has 14 amino acids. Looked up from germline, CDR1 is MNHEY and CDR2 is SVGEGT. CDR3 coding DNA: TGTGCCAGCAGGTCGACAGGGTACGTCGCTGAAGCTTTCTTT. This gives the protein CASRSTGYVAEAFF.

This chain links TRBV24-1 with TRBJ2-3; no definite D call. V was pared by 4 bases and J by 5 bases, with 6 bases between. CDR1 is KGHDR and CDR2 is SFDVKD in the germline V gene. The length of the CDR3 is 12 residues. The CDR3: CATSDARDTQYF. CDR3 nucleotides: TGTGCCACCAGTGACGCGCGAGATACGCAGTATTTT.

This clonotype was counted between two and nine times. This chain uses TRBV20-1 with TRBJ2-2; TRBD1 matches at 8 bases. The germline V gene encodes CDR1 DFQATT and CDR2 SNEGSKA (reference sequence). V gave up 0 bases and J gave up 3 bases; unmatched junction bases: 3. The CDR3 spans 15 residues. This CDR3 is CSARESDRDTGELFF. In DNA, the CDR3 is TGCAGTGCTAGAGAGTCGGACAGGGACACCGGGGAGCTGTTTTTT.

This clonotype occurred a few times. V and J are TRBV6-5 and TRBJ2-7; 7 bases are shared with TRBD2. J gave up 3 bases and V 5 bases, and 13 bases lay outside the gene matches. Germline V gives CDR1 MNHEY, CDR2 SVGAGI. This CDR3 has 16 residues. CDR3 sequence (DNA): TGTGCCAGCAGTGCCCTAGCGGAGATGGAGGTCTACGAGCAGTACTTC. This gives the protein CASSALAEMEVYEQYF.

The rearrangement joins TRBV15 to TRBJ2-5; D gene ambiguous. The V and J ends lost 1 base and 1 base respectively, with 13 bases between them. This CDR3 contains 16 residues. Germline V gene data show CDR1 as LNHNV and CDR2 as YYDKDF (reference sequence). CDR3 DNA sequence: TGTGCCACCAGCAGAGGATCGGGCAGGCTCCAAGAGACCCAGTACTTC. Its protein product is CATSRGSGRLQETQYF. Together with reference TRBV15 and TRBJ2-5, the CDR3 gives the full variable domain: DAMVIQNPRYQVTQFGKPVTLSCSQTLNHNVMYWYQQKSSQAPKLLFHYYDKDFNNEADTPDNFQSRRPNTSFCFLDIRSPGLGDTAMYLCATSRGSGRLQETQYFGPGTRLLVL.

This chain uses TRBV20-1 with TRBJ2-1; 7 positions agree with TRBD2. Germline trimming cut 3 bases from V and 3 bases from J; bases unmatched to any gene: 5. This CDR3 spans 14 amino acids. The germline V gene has CDR1 DFQATT and CDR2 SNEGSKA (reference sequence). The CDR3: CSASRRGIYNEQFF. The CDR3 nucleotides read TGCAGTGCTAGTAGGCGGGGGATCTACAATGAGCAGTTCTTC.

V is TRBV5-6 and J is TRBJ1-3; a weak D match, TRBD1 (6 bases). The germline V and J ends were trimmed by 2 bases and 7 bases, with 16 bases remaining between them. The CDR3 has 15 amino acids. CDR1 and CDR2 (germline): SGHDT, YYEEEE. The CDR3 region is CASSFPGEMGNTIYF. CDR3 in DNA: TGTGCCAGCAGCTTCCCAGGGGAAATGGGCAACACCATATATTTT. Full variable domain (rest looked up from reference TRBV5-6 and TRBJ1-3): DAGVTQSPTHLIKTRGQQVTLRCSPKSGHDTVSWYQQALGQGPQFIFQYYEEEERQRGNFPDRFSGHQFPNYSSELNVNALLLGDSALYLCASSFPGEMGNTIYFGEGSWLTVV.

This clonotype was observed a handful of times. The chain is built from TRBV28 and TRBJ1-1, with D uncertain. CDR3 size: 13 residues. The ends were cut back, 7 bases at V and 5 bases at J, with 14 bases in the middle. In germline, CDR1 is MDHEN, CDR2 SYDVKM. The CDR3: CASKLGLGTEAFF. In DNA, the CDR3 is TGTGCCAGCAAACTGGGCCTTGGGACTGAAGCTTTCTTT.

DNA for the CDR3: TGCGCCAGCAGCCAAGTTACCCCCCGCGAGGTGAGCCCGGGAGCTTTCTTT. Translated, it gives CASSQVTPREVSPGAFF. The chain couples TRBV4-3 to TRBJ1-1, with D unclear. This CDR3 has 17 residues. Trimming took off 1 base at V and 10 bases at J, with 25 bases between the two ends. The germline CDR1 and CDR2 sequences are LGHNA and YSLEER.

In this sample, this clonotype turned up a few times. The V and J genes are TRBV5-8 and TRBJ2-7; a weak D match, TRBD1 (6 bases). V lost 1 base and J lost 3, with 14 bases in between. Germline CDR1 and CDR2: SGHTS and YDEGEE. The CDR3 covers 15 residues. The CDR3 spells CASSLNRDMLYEQYF. The CDR3 coding sequence is TGTGCCAGCAGCTTGAACAGGGACATGCTCTACGAGCAGTACTTC. Supplemented by reference TRBV5-8 and TRBJ2-7, the full variable domain reads EAGVTQSPTHLIKTRGQQATLRCSPISGHTSVYWYQQALGLGLQFLLWYDEGEERNRGNFPPRFSGRQFPNYSSELNVNALELEDSALYLCASSLNRDMLYEQYFGPGTRLTVT.

The chain is built from TRBV5-1 and TRBJ2-2, with 9 bases lining up with TRBD1. J lost 6 bases, V lost 1 base, and 4 bases had no gene match. Germline-derived CDR1 and CDR2 are SGHRS and YFSETQ. CDR3 size: 15 residues. CDR3 nucleotides: TGCGCCAGCAGCTTGATCCGACAGGGGGCCGGGGAGCTGTTTTTT. Protein product: CASSLIRQGAGELFF.

This chain connects TRBV20-1 to TRBJ2-7; 8 bases are shared with TRBD1. The CDR3 consists of 14 residues. The V and J ends lost 5 bases and 2 bases, in that order; junction bases with no gene match: 8. Germline CDR1 reads DFQATT; CDR2 reads SNEGSKA (reference sequence). CDR3 protein: CSAYPGTGTYEQYF. CDR3 bases: TGCAGTGCTTACCCCGGGACAGGTACCTACGAGCAGTACTTC.

This chain uses TRBV27 with TRBJ2-2, with D perhaps matching TRBD2 (5 bases). This CDR3 region has 13 residues. V gave up 1 base and J gave up 8 bases, with 8 bases separating them. Looked up from germline, CDR1 is MNHEY and CDR2 is SMNVEV (reference sequence). CDR3 bases: TGTGCCAGCAGTTTATGGGTAGCGGGGGAGCTGTTTTTT. It translates to CASSLWVAGELFF.

This clonotype was seen a few times. The chain employs TRBV19 and TRBJ2-2; no clear D gene. The V and J ends lost 0 bases and 9 bases respectively, with 14 bases between them. The V gene's germline CDR1 is LNHDA and CDR2 SQIVND (reference sequence). The CDR3 has 15 residues. CDR3 sequence (DNA): TGTGCCAGTAGTATAGATTTTCAAGGACCCCGGGAGCTGTTTTTT. This encodes CASSIDFQGPRELFF.

This chain connects TRBV28 to TRBJ1-5, with D maybe TRBD1 (6 bases). Germline CDR1 and CDR2: MDHEN and SYDVKM. The CDR3 loop spans 14 amino acids. The germline V and J ends were trimmed by 3 bases and 8 bases, with 14 bases remaining between them. The CDR3 coding sequence is TGTGCCAGCAGTTTCGGGGGGGGCAAGGAGCCCCAGCATTTT. Translated, it gives CASSFGGGKEPQHF.

The V gene is TRBV4-3, the J gene TRBJ2-1; D possibly corresponds to TRBD1 (6 bases). Trimming took off 1 base at V and 4 bases at J, with 14 bases between the two ends. This CDR3 is built from 16 residues. In germline, CDR1 is LGHNA, CDR2 YSLEER. In nucleotides, the CDR3 is TGCGCCAGCAGCCAAGGGCCGCGACAGGCATACAATGAGCAGTTCTTC. Protein product: CASSQGPRQAYNEQFF.

In this sample, this clonotype turned up a few times. The chain combines TRBV16 with TRBJ2-7; a possible D gene is TRBD2 (6 bases). Per germline, CDR1 KGHSY and CDR2 FQNENV. Trimming removed 4 bases from V and 3 bases from J, with 13 bases in between. The CDR3 totals 14 residues. This CDR3 reads CASSPGLALYEQYF. For the CDR3, the DNA is TGTGCCAGCAGCCCTGGGCTAGCGCTCTACGAGCAGTACTTC.

The gene calls are TRBV28 and TRBJ1-2, with D unclear. Trimming took 2 bases from V and 0 from J, leaving 7 bases between them. Germline CDR1 is MDHEN and CDR2 is SYDVKM. The CDR3 has 14 amino acids. The DNA for the CDR3 is TGTGCCAGCAGTTTAGTAGAAGCTAACTATGGCTACACCTTC. Translated, it gives CASSLVEANYGYTF.

In this sample, this clonotype is large (0.1 to 1%). This chain connects TRBV28 to TRBJ2-1; 9 bases agree with TRBD2. The V gene end was trimmed by 7 bases and the J gene end by 7 bases; junction bases not matched to a gene: 14. Germline lookup yields CDR1 MDHEN and CDR2 SYDVKM. This CDR3 has 16 residues. The CDR3 loop is CASKSIAGVYRNEQFF. CDR3 coding DNA: TGTGCCAGCAAGTCTATAGCGGGAGTGTACCGAAATGAGCAGTTCTTC.

The gene calls are TRBV6-2 or TRBV6-3 and TRBJ2-4; D possibly corresponds to TRBD2 (6 bases). Trimming took 7 bases from V and 5 from J, leaving 15 bases between them. From germline, CDR1 is MNHEY and CDR2 SVGEGT. The length of the CDR3 is 14 residues. CDR3 in DNA: TGTGCCAGCATCACCGGGAGTTTCCAAAACATTCAGTACTTC. Translating it yields CASITGSFQNIQYF.